This TCR beta chain was identified in a study of T cells in Graves' hyperthyroidism and ophthalmopathy. Findings of the study overall: Prediction of ophthalmopathy progression came a median approximately 6.5 months pre-onset.

TCR beta CDR3 sequences were amplified from RNA transcripts. TCR CDR3 underwent first-round RT-PCR with the HTBI primer set. TCRdb used MiXCR to reprocess the multiplex PCR reads, holding one entry per CDR3 protein. The sample lists a few hundred thousand distinct CDR3 sequences; approximately 15% were seen once. Each ophthalmopathy patient scored at least 3 on the Clinical Activity Score and at least 4 on NOSPECS grade, with duration under 3 months. Researchers barred patients who had uncontrolled infection, other autoimmune disease, pregnancy or lactation. The ends lost 2 bases at V and 1 base at J; junction bases unmatched: 6. The length of the CDR3 is 15 residues. CDR1 is DFQATT and CDR2 is SNEGSKA in the germline V gene (reference sequence). This clonotype appeared many times. Antigen unknown.

The sample was blood. The chain uses TRBV20-1 and TRBJ2-3, with TRBD1 matching 7 bases. This clonotype originated in a young woman with Graves' ophthalmopathy. This CDR3 reads CSARILDRRTDTQYF. Written as DNA, the CDR3 is TGCAGTGCTAGAATTTTGGACAGGCGCACAGATACGCAGTATTTT.